This T cell receptor beta chain was observed in a study of cytomegalovirus exposure and HLA in healthy donors (dated by TCRdb to the late 2010s). Concerning the study at large: An earlier analysis of 587 of the donors reported 250 to 300 Gb of sequence data and about 100 million unique TCR beta sequences from roughly 180 million T cells. An early release covering 500 to 750 HLA-typed donors comprised roughly 300 gigabases of sequencing data and around 85 million unique TCR sequences. The genetic ancestry cluster associated with self-reported Caucasian donors included roughly 84% of the 398 genotyped donors. The study aimed to test whether cataloging public T cell receptors could reveal signatures of past pathogen exposure. Using immunosequencing, the study profiled T cell repertoires from fewer than 850 subjects and related those repertoires to cytomegalovirus serostatus. Along with the approximately 620-subject first cohort, a separate validation cohort of 120 different subjects was used. To predict cytomegalovirus infection status, the study combined high-throughput TCR immunosequencing, statistical association of individual TCRs with disease status, and machine learning. In a later analysis, previously published TCR beta repertoires from 550 to 700 donors were re-analyzed and high-resolution HLA genotyping was added so that TCR occurrence patterns could be studied. In the later analysis, no new phenotypic data were used to find candidate immune exposures; instead, reliance was placed on TCR beta sequences and their occurrence across donors. To decide whether each TCR beta V gene segment behaved as functional or pseudogenic, an earlier analysis of several hundred of the donors relied on high-throughput TCR beta sequencing. Alongside the repertoire data, information on donor age, sex, ethnicity and CMV serostatus was compiled. In a later genetic analysis, genome-wide SNP genotypes for about 60% of the 666 donors were used, and that subset was treated as a discovery cohort. All discovery cohort repertoires had been generated using a single sequencing platform. HLA typing included class I and class II loci at four-digit resolution. The number of donors typed differed by locus, with roughly 629-640 for A, B, C, DRB1 and DQB1, roughly 520 for DQA1, 600 to 610 for DPA1, and some 440 for DPB1. Roughly 5 DR-DQ haplotypes were handled as single units for association and clustering because linkage in the cohort was strong. Across 300 to 400 genotyped donors of the cohort, an average of about 240,000 unique TCR beta nucleotide sequences per donor were sequenced, and roughly a sixth of those sequences were non-productive.

Library preparation was by the immunoSEQ multiplex PCR assay. A mixture of 60 forward primers for TCR Vbeta segments and 13 reverse primers for TCR Jbeta segments was used in the multiplex PCR. The CDR3 region of rearranged TCR beta genes was amplified from genomic DNA with a multiplex PCR assay. On the Illumina HiSeq System, the amplified TCR beta libraries were sequenced as 87-base-pair reads. On the authors' methods: Across the 600 to 700 repertoires, a later analysis counted approximately 75 million unique TCR beta chains, approximately 12 million of which were shared by at least two donors. A nearest-neighbor algorithm error-corrected the raw reads and collapsed the reads into unique sequences, merging closely related sequences to remove PCR and sequencing errors. CDR3 sequences were aligned to IMGT reference sequences to assign V, D and J gene segments. For a sequence to be retained, a match of at least six nucleotides to both a V gene segment and a J gene segment was required. Rearrangements were classified as productive when the CDR3 lacked stop codons and remained in frame with V and J, and all other rearrangements were classified as non-productive. Following IMGT convention, CDR3 was defined as the stretch from the second conserved V-encoded cysteine to the conserved J-encoded phenylalanine. Sequences without an unambiguous match to a single V gene segment were excluded from the earlier analysis of about 630 of the donors. An earlier analysis of 500 to 600 of the donors classified V segments as functional when productive rearrangements were above 56.7% and as segregating when the standard deviation between donors was above 5%. A statistical classification framework was built for diagnosing cytomegalovirus status from the catalog of TCR beta chain sequences. A later analysis assigned V and J genes by comparing TCR nucleotide sequences with IMGT/GENE-DB human TR gene sequences. In a later analysis, CDR3 sequences and most-parsimonious VDJ recombination scenarios were assigned using the TCRdist pipeline. In a later analysis, every TCR beta chain was defined by the combination of its CDR3 amino acid sequence and its V-gene family, and reads without a unique V-gene family were dropped. In a later analysis, around 650 highly shared, low-generation-probability nucleotide sequences were removed to address suspected cross-contamination and a sequencing artifact. A later analysis calculated a clonal expansion index for each public chain from normalized within-repertoire ranks of inferred template counts. A later analysis computed generation probabilities with a VDJ recombination model fitted to out-of-frame rearrangements, and checked the results against IGoR. In a later analysis, hypergeometric tests were used to score TCR-TCR, TCR-HLA and TCR-CMV co-occurrence, with a repertoire-size bias correction applied to TCR pairs. To estimate false discovery rates, a later analysis permuted the HLA or CMV assignments 20 times. In a later analysis, co-occurring TCRs were grouped using DBSCAN, with TCRdist sequence similarity added in when clustering inside HLA-allele-positive subsets. Repertoires with fewer than 30,000 or more than 120,000 public chains, plus five repertoires with anomalous nucleotide sharing, were excluded from co-occurrence clustering. As stored in TCRdb, this immuneACCESS dataset retains in-frame rearrangements with V and J assigned. A fraction of the clones does not appear; measured against another copy, unresolved V genes explain less than half of the discrepancy, and the remainder lacks a known reason. V and J calls plus clone size are reproduced from that table; the DNA served to infer D and trimming. For this sample there are 53,000 or so clones; over 60% appear just once. The ten largest account for almost 7% of the sample.

CDR1 SGHTA and CDR2 FQGNSA were looked up in the germline V gene. V drops 1 base and J drops 0 bases, leaving 15 bases in between. From the cysteine through the phenylalanine, the CDR3 covers 17 amino acids. Only CDR3 DNA remains: 51 bases, in frame from the first base. For this clone: It has no known antigen specificity. Per-base qualities were not stored, and no clone one base away is much larger.

The cohort consisted of 600 to 700 healthy bone marrow donors. All cohort members were sampled while nominally healthy, although unrecorded immune exposures were likely present. The donor tested CMV seropositive and was one of the 289 seropositive cohort members. Every donor gave a peripheral blood sample, and the peripheral blood mononuclear cells from that sample were used for TCR beta sequencing. The Qiagen DNeasy Blood Extraction Kit was used to extract genomic DNA from the blood cell samples. The paper as a whole reports these results and caveats: Assigning TCR associations to individual alleles was difficult when HLA alleles, especially DR and DQ, strongly co-occurred. Roughly uniform sequencing depth across donors was assumed in presence/absence analyses, although this assumption may not hold. The study gave a list of about 170 TCR beta chains associated with cytomegalovirus. This cohort had only TCR beta chains sequenced, and the lack of alpha or paired-chain data limited which features could be detected. Most CMV-associated TCR beta chains appeared to be HLA-restricted in a later analysis, and the HLA associations seemed to be driven largely by CMV exposure. In a later analysis, the rate of TCR association differed among HLA loci, with DRB1 alleles having the most associated TCRs and HLA-C alleles having the fewest. Because HLA typing was unavailable for some donors at each locus, only the typed subset was used in association tests. In an earlier analysis of about 540 of the donors, most TCR beta V segments were observed in productive rearrangements about 90% or about 30% of the time, broadly matching IMGT annotations. A later analysis found that HLA-associated TCR beta chains were more clonally expanded and had lower generation probabilities than equally common non-associated chains. A later genetic analysis reported fewer N-insertions in productive TCRs among donors in an Asian-associated ancestry cluster than the roughly 700-donor mean. A few of the identified cytomegalovirus-associated TCR beta chains were confirmed in vitro to be specific for cytomegalovirus antigens. In a later analysis, several top co-occurrence clusters were reported to appear linked to parvovirus B19, influenza, CMV and Epstein-Barr virus. A later genetic analysis associated a missense DCLRE1C variant with V-gene and J-gene trimming of TCR beta chains, and an independent cohort replicated the association. A further reported finding was that TCR beta sequences accurately predicted the HLA-A and HLA-B alleles for most subjects in the first cohort. A cluster of highly shared sequence variants was judged likely to be a technical artifact of the sequencing pipeline. The only immune exposure information available for the cohort was CMV serostatus. While some public TCRs were present in many individuals, most TCR sequences turned up only very rarely across donors. Because the 87-base-pair reads could not distinguish some IMGT-functional V segments, including TRBV6-2 and TRBV6-3, those segments were excluded. It was suggested by the authors that the approach could potentially be generalized to other disease states and immunological phenotypes. Cytomegalovirus status was reported to be diagnosed by the classifier with high specificity and sensitivity in both the original and validation cohorts. Linkage disequilibrium might explain the correlated functional status among segregating V segments, but an unknown experimental factor could not be ruled out. Over 15 rarely observed V segments, including chromosome 9 orphons, were excluded from the earlier analysis of a few hundred of the donors because counts were too low. A later analysis associated about 18,000 TCR beta sequences with specific HLA alleles at a false discovery rate of 0.05.

Sequenced input: PBMCs. The chain uses TRBV7-2 and TRBJ1-1; a weak D assignment points to TRBD1 (5 bases agree). This receptor was taken from a young man in good health and CMV-seropositive. The base sequence is TGTGCCAGCAGCTTAGGTCCGGGGGGGGGTATGAACACTGAAGCTTTCTTT. Its protein is CASSLGPGGGMNTEAFF.